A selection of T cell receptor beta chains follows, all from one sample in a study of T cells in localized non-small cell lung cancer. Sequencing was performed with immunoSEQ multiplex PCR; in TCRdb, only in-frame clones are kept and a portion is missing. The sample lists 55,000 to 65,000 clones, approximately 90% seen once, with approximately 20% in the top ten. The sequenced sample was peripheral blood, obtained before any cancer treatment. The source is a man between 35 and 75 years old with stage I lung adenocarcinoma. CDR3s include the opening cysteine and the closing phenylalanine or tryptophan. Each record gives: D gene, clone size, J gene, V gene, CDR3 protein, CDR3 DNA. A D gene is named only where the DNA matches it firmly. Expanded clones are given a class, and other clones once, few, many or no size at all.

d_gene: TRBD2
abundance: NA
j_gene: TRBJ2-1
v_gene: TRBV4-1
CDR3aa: CASSQYSGSAGEQFF
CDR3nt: TGCGCCAGCAGCCAGTATAGCGGGAGTGCGGGTGAGCAGTTCTTC

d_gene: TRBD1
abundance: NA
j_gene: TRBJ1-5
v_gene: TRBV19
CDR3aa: CASSITGGPNQPQHF
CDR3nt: TGTGCCAGTAGTATTACAGGGGGCCCCAATCAGCCCCAGCATTTT

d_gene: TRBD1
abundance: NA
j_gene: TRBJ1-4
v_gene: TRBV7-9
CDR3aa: CASSSGQGQANEKLFF
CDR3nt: TGTGCCAGCAGCTCGGGACAGGGGCAAGCTAATGAAAAACTGTTTTTT

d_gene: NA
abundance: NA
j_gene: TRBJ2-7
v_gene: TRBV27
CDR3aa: CASSLDSPNSLSYEQYF
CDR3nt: TGTGCCAGCAGTTTAGACAGCCCAAATAGCTTATCCTACGAGCAGTACTTC

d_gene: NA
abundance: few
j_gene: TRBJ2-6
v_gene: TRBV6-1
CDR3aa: CASSEISRGANVLTF
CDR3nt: TGTGCCAGCAGTGAAATTAGCAGGGGGGCCAACGTCCTGACTTTC

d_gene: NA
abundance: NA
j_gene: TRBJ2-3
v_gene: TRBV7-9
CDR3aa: CASSFIRGRADTQYF
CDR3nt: TGTGCCAGCAGCTTTATCCGGGGGCGGGCAGATACGCAGTATTTT

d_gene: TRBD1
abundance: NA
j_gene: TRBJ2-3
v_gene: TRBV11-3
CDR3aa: CASTPQGAQDTQYF
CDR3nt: TGTGCCAGCACCCCGCAGGGGGCCCAAGATACGCAGTATTTT

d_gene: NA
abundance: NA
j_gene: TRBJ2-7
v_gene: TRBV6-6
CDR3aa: CASSYSLGSDEQYF
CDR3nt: TGTGCCAGCAGTTACTCGCTGGGTTCCGACGAGCAGTACTTC

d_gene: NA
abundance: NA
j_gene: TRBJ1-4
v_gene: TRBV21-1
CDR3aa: CASSSPGRWGTNEKLFF
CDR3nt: TGTGCCAGCAGCTCACCCGGGAGGTGGGGTACTAATGAAAAACTGTTTTTT

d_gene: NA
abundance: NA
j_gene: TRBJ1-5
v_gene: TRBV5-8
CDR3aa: CASSLGGTRNQPQHF
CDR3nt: TGTGCCAGCAGCTTGGGTGGGACACGAAATCAGCCCCAGCATTTT

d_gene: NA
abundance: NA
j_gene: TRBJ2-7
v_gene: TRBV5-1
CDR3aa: CASSLGRLGYEQYF
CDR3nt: TGCGCCAGCAGCTTGGGGCGGCTCGGCTACGAGCAGTACTTC

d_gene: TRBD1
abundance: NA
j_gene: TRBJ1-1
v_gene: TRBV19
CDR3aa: CASRDRVGDTEAFF
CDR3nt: TGTGCCAGCCGGGACAGGGTAGGGGACACTGAAGCTTTCTTT

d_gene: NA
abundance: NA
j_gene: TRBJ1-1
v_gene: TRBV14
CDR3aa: CASSHLEMNTEAFF
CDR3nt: TGTGCCAGCAGCCATTTAGAGATGAACACTGAAGCTTTCTTT

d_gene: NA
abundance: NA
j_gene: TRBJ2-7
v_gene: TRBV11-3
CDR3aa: CASSPNSGGSYEQYF
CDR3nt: TGTGCCAGCAGCCCAAACTCGGGCGGTTCCTACGAGCAGTACTTC

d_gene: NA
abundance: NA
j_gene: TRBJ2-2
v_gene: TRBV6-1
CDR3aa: CASSYGEAGELFF
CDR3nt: TGTGCCAGCAGTTATGGGGAGGCCGGGGAGCTGTTTTTT

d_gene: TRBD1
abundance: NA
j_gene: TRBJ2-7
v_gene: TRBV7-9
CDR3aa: CASSAQGVHEQYF
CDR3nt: TGTGCCAGCAGCGCACAGGGGGTCCACGAGCAGTACTTC

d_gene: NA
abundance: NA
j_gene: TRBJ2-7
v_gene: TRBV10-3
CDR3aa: CAISGDTSYEQYF
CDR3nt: TGTGCCATCAGTGGGGACACATCCTACGAGCAGTACTTC

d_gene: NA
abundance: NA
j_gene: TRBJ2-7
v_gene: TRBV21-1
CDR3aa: CASSKPTVSSGRAFSYEQYF
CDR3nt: TGTGCCAGCAGCAAACCCACCGTATCTAGCGGGAGGGCATTCTCCTACGAGCAGTACTTC

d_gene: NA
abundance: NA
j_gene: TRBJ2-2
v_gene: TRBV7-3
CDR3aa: CASSASPGTNTGELFF
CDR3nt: TGTGCCAGCAGCGCCTCACCAGGGACGAACACCGGGGAGCTGTTTTTT

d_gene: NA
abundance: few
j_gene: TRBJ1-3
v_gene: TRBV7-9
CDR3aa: CASSSPKDRTGNTIYF
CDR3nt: TGTGCCAGCAGCTCCCCAAAGGACAGAACTGGAAACACCATATATTTT

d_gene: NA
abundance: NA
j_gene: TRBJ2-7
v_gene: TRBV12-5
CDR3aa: CASGLTVPVVCEQYF
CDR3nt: TGTGCTAGTGGCCTTACCGTACCCGTGGTTTGCGAGCAGTACTTC

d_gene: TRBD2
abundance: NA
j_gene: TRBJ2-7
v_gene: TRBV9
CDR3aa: CASSGGLAGGYEQYF
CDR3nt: TGTGCCAGCAGCGGCGGACTAGCGGGAGGTTACGAGCAGTACTTC

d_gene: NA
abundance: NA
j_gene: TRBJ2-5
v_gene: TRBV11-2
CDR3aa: CASSFFVLGETQYF
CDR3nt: TGTGCCAGCAGCTTTTTTGTCCTCGGAGAGACCCAGTACTTC

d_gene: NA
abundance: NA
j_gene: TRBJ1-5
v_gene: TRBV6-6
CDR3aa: CASSYSDSYQPQHF
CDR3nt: TGTGCCAGCAGTTACTCAGACAGCTATCAGCCCCAGCATTTT

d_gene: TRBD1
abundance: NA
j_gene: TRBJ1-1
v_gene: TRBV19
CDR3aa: CASTPGTGGTEAFF
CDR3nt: TGTGCCAGTACCCCCGGGACAGGGGGCACTGAAGCTTTCTTT

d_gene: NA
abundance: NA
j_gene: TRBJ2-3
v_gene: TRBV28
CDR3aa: CASNTGTDTQYF
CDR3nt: TGTGCCAGCAATACAGGCACAGATACGCAGTATTTT

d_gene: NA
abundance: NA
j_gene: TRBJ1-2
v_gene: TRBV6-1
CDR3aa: CASSESGQAFGYTF
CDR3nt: TGTGCCAGCAGTGAATCTGGCCAGGCTTTTGGCTACACCTTC

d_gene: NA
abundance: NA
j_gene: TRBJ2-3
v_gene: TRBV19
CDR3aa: CASSMSGNTDTQYF
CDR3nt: TGTGCCAGTAGTATGTCTGGGAACACAGATACGCAGTATTTT

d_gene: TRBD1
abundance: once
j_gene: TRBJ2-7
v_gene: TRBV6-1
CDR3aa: CASSEIHRGAYEQYF
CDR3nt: TGTGCCAGCAGTGAAATTCACAGGGGAGCCTACGAGCAGTACTTC

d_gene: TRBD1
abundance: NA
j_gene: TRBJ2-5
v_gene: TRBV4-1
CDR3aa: CASSQARTGHQETQYF
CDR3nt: TGCGCCAGCAGCCAAGCCCGGACAGGACACCAAGAGACCCAGTACTTC

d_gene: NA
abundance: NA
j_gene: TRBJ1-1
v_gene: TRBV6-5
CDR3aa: CASSSGEGLAFF
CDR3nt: TGTGCCAGCAGCTCCGGGGAGGGATTGGCTTTCTTT

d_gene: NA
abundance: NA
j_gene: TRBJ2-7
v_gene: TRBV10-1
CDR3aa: CASRGRSYEQYF
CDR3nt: TGCGCCAGCAGGGGACGGAGCTACGAGCAGTACTTC

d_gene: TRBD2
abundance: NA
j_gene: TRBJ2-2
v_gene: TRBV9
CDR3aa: CASSVGLAGVRTGELFF
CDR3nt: TGTGCCAGCAGCGTAGGACTAGCGGGAGTTAGGACCGGGGAGCTGTTTTTT

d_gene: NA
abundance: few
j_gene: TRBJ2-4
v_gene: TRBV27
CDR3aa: CASSLSAGGNIQYF
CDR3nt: TGTGCCAGCAGTCTGTCGGCAGGGGGGAACATTCAGTACTTC

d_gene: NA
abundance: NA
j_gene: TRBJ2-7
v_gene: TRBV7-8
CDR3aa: CASSQGSGAISYEQYF
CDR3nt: TGTGCCAGCAGCCAGGGAAGCGGAGCGATCTCCTACGAGCAGTACTTC

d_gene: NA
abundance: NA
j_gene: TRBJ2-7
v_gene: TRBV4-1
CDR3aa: CASSQGPGSRYEQYF
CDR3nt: TGCGCCAGCAGCCAAGGACCGGGAAGCCGGTACGAGCAGTACTTC

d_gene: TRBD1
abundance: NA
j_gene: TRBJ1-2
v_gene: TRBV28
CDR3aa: CASSLAGQVGYTF
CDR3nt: TGTGCCAGCAGTTTAGCCGGACAGGTTGGCTACACCTTC

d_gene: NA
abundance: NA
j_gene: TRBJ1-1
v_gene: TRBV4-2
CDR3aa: CASRVVGSGSEAFF
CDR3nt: TGTGCCAGCAGGGTCGTGGGGTCGGGCTCTGAAGCTTTCTTT

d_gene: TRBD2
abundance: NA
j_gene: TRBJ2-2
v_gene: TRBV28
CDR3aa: CAGGTSGGELFF
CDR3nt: TGTGCCGGGGGGACTAGCGGCGGGGAGCTGTTTTTT

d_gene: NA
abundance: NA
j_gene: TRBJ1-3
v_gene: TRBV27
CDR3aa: CASKVATGNTIYF
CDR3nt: TGTGCCAGCAAAGTCGCGACTGGAAACACCATATATTTT

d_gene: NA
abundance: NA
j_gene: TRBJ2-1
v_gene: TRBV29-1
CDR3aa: CSVLLGGQIQARSYNEQFF
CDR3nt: TGCAGCGTTTTACTAGGGGGACAAATTCAGGCCAGGTCCTACAATGAGCAGTTCTTC

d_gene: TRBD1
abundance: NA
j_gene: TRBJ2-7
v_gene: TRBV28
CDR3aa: CASSFRGNYEQYF
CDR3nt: TGTGCCAGCAGTTTCAGGGGGAACTACGAGCAGTACTTC

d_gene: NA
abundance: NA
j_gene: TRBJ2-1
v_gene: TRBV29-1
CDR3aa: CSVEDFSGPGQFF
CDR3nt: TGCAGCGTTGAAGATTTTAGCGGCCCGGGGCAGTTCTTC

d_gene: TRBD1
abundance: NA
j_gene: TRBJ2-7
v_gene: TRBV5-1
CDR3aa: CASSFKRQGAGLSYEQYF
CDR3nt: TGCGCCAGCAGCTTCAAACGACAGGGGGCCGGCCTCTCCTACGAGCAGTACTTC

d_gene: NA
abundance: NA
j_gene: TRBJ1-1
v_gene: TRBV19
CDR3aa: CASTEHRTAKNTEAFF
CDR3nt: TGTGCCAGTACCGAACACAGGACAGCCAAGAACACTGAAGCTTTCTTT

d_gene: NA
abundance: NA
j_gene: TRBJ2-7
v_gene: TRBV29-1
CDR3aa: CSVGPRMGEQYF
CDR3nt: TGCAGCGTTGGCCCCCGAATGGGCGAGCAGTACTTC

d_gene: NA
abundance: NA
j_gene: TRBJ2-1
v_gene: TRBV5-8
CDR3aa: CASSLPELGKQFF
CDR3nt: TGTGCCAGCAGCTTACCGGAGCTGGGGAAGCAGTTCTTC

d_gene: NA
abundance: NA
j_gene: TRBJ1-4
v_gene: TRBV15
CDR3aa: CATSSPGQPEQLFF
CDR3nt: TGTGCCACCAGCAGTCCCGGACAGCCAGAACAACTGTTTTTT

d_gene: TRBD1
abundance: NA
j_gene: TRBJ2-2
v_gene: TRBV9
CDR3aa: CASSVADRGNTGELFF
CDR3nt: TGTGCCAGCAGCGTAGCCGACAGGGGAAACACCGGGGAGCTGTTTTTT

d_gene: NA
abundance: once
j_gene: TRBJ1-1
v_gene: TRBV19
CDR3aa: CASSIGAANTEAFF
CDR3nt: TGTGCCAGTAGTATAGGGGCAGCGAACACTGAAGCTTTCTTT

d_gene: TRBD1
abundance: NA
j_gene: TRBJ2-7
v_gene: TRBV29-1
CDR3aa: CSVGQGVSYEQYF
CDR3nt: TGCAGCGTTGGCCAGGGGGTTTCCTACGAGCAGTACTTC

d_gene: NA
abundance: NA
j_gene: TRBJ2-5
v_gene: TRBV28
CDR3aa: CASRVGGGGETQYF
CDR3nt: TGTGCCAGCAGGGTGGGGGGCGGCGGGGAGACCCAGTACTTC

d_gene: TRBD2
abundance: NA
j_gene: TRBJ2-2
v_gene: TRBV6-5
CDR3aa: CARQAGPNTGELFF
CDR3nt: TGTGCCAGACAAGCGGGGCCGAACACCGGGGAGCTGTTTTTT

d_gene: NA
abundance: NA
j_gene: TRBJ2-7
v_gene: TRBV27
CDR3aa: CASSLLGASYEQYF
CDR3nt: TGTGCCAGCAGTTTATTGGGGGCCTCCTACGAGCAGTACTTC

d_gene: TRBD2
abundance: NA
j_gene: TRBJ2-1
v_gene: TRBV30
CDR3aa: CAWTTSGSTYNEQFF
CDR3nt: TGTGCCTGGACAACTAGCGGGAGCACCTACAATGAGCAGTTCTTC

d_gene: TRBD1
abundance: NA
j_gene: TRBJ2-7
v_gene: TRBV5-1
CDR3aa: CASSLGRQGLGEQYF
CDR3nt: TGCGCCAGCTCCCTAGGTAGACAGGGCTTAGGCGAGCAGTACTTC

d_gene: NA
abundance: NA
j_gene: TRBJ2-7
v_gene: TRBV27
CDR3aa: CASIRAQDEQYF
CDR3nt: TGTGCCAGCATCCGGGCCCAGGACGAGCAGTACTTC